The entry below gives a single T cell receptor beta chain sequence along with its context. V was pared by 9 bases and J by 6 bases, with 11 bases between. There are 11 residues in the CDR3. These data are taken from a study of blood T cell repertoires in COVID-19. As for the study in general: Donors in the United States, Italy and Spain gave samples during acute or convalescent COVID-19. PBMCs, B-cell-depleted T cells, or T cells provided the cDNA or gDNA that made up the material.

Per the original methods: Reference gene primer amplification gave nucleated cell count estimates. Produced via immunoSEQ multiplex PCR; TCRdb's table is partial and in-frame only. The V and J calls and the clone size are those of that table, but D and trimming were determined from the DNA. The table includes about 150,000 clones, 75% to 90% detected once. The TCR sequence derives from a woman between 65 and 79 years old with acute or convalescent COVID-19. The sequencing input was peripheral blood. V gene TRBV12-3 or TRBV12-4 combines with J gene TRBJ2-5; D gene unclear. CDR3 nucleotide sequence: TGTGCCAGTAGCCGCTCGAAGACCCAGTACTTC. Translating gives CASSRSKTQYF.